A single sample is the source of the 23 T cell receptor beta chains below, sequenced in a study of PD-1 blockade in mismatch repair-deficient tumors. This table comes from immunoSEQ multiplex PCR, and its TCRdb copy is limited to in-frame clones, with some not included. The table lists more than 95,000 clones, about 88% of them singletons, with 13% in the top ten. This specimen consisted of peripheral blood, obtained 44 weeks after starting pembrolizumab. The receptors stem from an adult with mismatch repair-deficient cancer.

V usage is TRBV5-1 and J usage is TRBJ1-1, with TRBD1 matching 7 bases. The V gene's germline CDR1 is SGHRS and CDR2 YFSETQ. This CDR3 spans 15 amino acids. The ends lost 4 bases at V and 2 bases at J; junction bases unmatched: 8. CDR3 nucleotide sequence: TGCGCCAGCAGCGTGACAGGGACCTTTAACACTGAAGCTTTCTTT. It specifies CASSVTGTFNTEAFF.

The rearrangement links TRBV29-1 to TRBJ2-7, with D uncertain. V lost 6 bases and J lost 4, with 13 bases in between. The length of the CDR3 is 12 residues. CDR1 is SQVTM and CDR2 is ANQGSEA in the germline V gene. The CDR3, as DNA: TGCAGCGTCAGATACGGCAGATACGAGCAGTACTTC. This codes for CSVRYGRYEQYF.

The V call is TRBV30, the J call TRBJ2-1; 14 bases map to TRBD2. Germline CDR1 is GTSNPN and CDR2 is SVGIG (reference sequence). With 0 bases clipped from V and 7 bases from J, the junction kept 8 bases outside the gene matches. The CDR3 spans 17 residues. DNA for the CDR3: TGTGCCTGGAGTGTACGACTAGCGGGAGGGCCGGGGAATGAGCAGTTCTTC. Translated: CAWSVRLAGGPGNEQFF.

The chain has TRBV28 and TRBJ1-1; D gene unclear. Germline V gene lookup returns CDR1 MDHEN and CDR2 SYDVKM. This CDR3 contains 12 residues. Trimming shortened V by 5 bases and J by 10 bases, and 14 bases separated the two germline ends. CDR3 coding DNA: TGTGCCAGCAGTCCACGGACTCCCCTAGCTTTCTTT. It is translated as CASSPRTPLAFF.

The rearrangement uses TRBV30 and TRBJ1-1; D gene unclear. Germline assignment: CDR1 GTSNPN and CDR2 SVGIG (reference sequence). The germline V and J ends were trimmed by 0 bases and 9 bases, with 14 bases remaining between them. CDR3 length: 13 amino acids. For the CDR3, the DNA is TGTGCCTGGAGTGTATATGCAGGACCGAAAGCTTTCTTT. Its protein is CAWSVYAGPKAFF.

The chain has TRBV19 and TRBJ2-1; 13 bases agree with TRBD2. Looked up from germline, CDR1 is LNHDA and CDR2 is SQIVND (reference sequence). The junction had 4 bases not matched to a gene; V was cut back by 3 bases and J by 8 bases. CDR3 size: 15 residues. The CDR3 sequence: CASSITSGRVDEQFF. DNA of the CDR3: TGTGCCAGTAGTATCACTAGCGGGAGGGTCGATGAGCAGTTCTTC.

The rearrangement uses TRBV13 and TRBJ2-3, with 9 bases identical to TRBD2. The ends lost 6 bases at V and 4 bases at J; junction bases unmatched: 8. This CDR3 has 15 residues. Germline V lookup: CDR1 PRHDT, CDR2 FYEKMQ (reference sequence). CDR3 amino acids: CASRKTSGWPDTQYF. The CDR3 nucleotides are TGTGCCAGCAGAAAAACTAGCGGGTGGCCAGATACGCAGTATTTT.

J is TRBJ2-6 and V is TRBV6-6; D remains unclear. Between the trimmed V and J ends, which lost 7 bases and 0 bases, there was a span of 13 bases. The CDR3 is 16 amino acids. Germline V gene sequence: CDR1 MNHNY, CDR2 SVGAGI (reference sequence). CDR3 region: CASIPTGPSGANVLTF. The DNA for the CDR3 is TGTGCCAGCATCCCGACTGGCCCCTCTGGGGCCAACGTCCTGACTTTC.

A note on this clone: With a far larger clone one base away, a read error is the likely cause. Other DNA sequences from this sample encode an identical CDR3 as well. The J gene is TRBJ2-7, the V gene TRBV5-1; D not certain. Between the trimmed V and J ends, which lost 2 bases and 4 bases, there was a span of 10 bases. CDR1 and CDR2 (germline): SGHRS, YFSETQ. There are 13 residues in the CDR3. CDR3 DNA: TGCGCCAGCAGCTTCTCCGTCCGGTACGAGCAGTACTTC. This codes for CASSFSVRYEQYF. Looking up the rest from reference TRBV5-1 and TRBJ2-7 gives the full variable domain: KAGVTQTPRYLIKTRGQQVTLSCSPISGHRSVSWYQQTPGQGLQFLFEYFSETQRNKGNFPGRFSGRQFSNSRSEMNVSTLELGDSALYLCASSFSVRYEQYFGPGTRLTVT.

This sequence joins TRBV9 and TRBJ2-7; possibly TRBD1 for D (6 bases). The CDR3 has 13 residues. V lost 3 bases and J lost 12, with 19 bases in between. Germline-derived CDR1 and CDR2 are SGDLS and YYNGEE. CDR3 region: CASSETTGFTRYF. CDR3 in DNA: TGTGCCAGCAGCGAAACAACAGGGTTTACCCGGTACTTC. Complete variable domain (other parts from reference TRBV9 and TRBJ2-7): DSGVTQTPKHLITATGQRVTLRCSPRSGDLSVYWYQQSLDQGLQFLIQYYNGEERAKGNILERFSAQQFPDLHSELNLSSLELGDSALYFCASSETTGFTRYFGPGTRLTVT.

The chain has TRBV9 and TRBJ2-7; D may match TRBD1 or TRBD2 (6 bases each). Germline V lookup: CDR1 SGDLS, CDR2 YYNGEE. Trimming took off 0 bases at V and 1 base at J, with 11 bases between the two ends. This CDR3 spans 15 amino acids. The DNA for the CDR3 is TGTGCCAGCAGCGTAGGAGGGGGGCTATCCTACGAGCAGTACTTC. It is translated as CASSVGGGLSYEQYF.

The rearrangement uses TRBV6-5 and TRBJ2-2; 7 bases are a match to TRBD1. V gave up 5 bases and J gave up 7 bases; unmatched junction bases: 10. Germline assignment: CDR1 MNHEY and CDR2 SVGAGI. This CDR3 has 15 residues. The CDR3 protein is CASSLGTAAFGELFF. CDR3 bases: TGTGCCAGCAGTCTTGGGACAGCTGCCTTCGGGGAGCTGTTTTTT.

The chain links TRBV14 to TRBJ2-5, with D uncertain. Germline CDR1 and CDR2: SGHDN and FVKESK. This CDR3 region has 16 residues. V was shortened by 0 bases and J by 5 bases, with 16 bases between the two germline ends. CDR3 sequence: CASSQDSKGKWETQYF. In DNA form, the CDR3 reads TGTGCCAGCAGCCAAGATAGCAAGGGTAAGTGGGAGACCCAGTACTTC.

The chain is built from TRBV7-9 and TRBJ2-1; D not certain. This CDR3 has 12 residues. Trimming pared 5 bases from V and 6 bases from J, leaving 8 bases between. Germline loops: CDR1 SEHNR, CDR2 FQNEAQ (reference sequence). This chain's CDR3 is CASSPLGNEQFF. For the CDR3, the DNA is TGTGCCAGCAGCCCTCTCGGCAATGAGCAGTTCTTC.

The chain combines TRBV2 with TRBJ2-1; a possible D gene is TRBD1 (5 bases). Germline CDR1 is SNHLY and CDR2 is FYNNEI. Trimming shortened V by 6 bases and J by 0 bases, and 6 bases separated the two germline ends. The CDR3 is 13 residues long. CDR3 bases: TGTGCCAGCAGGGACACCTCCTACAATGAGCAGTTCTTC. Translating it yields CASRDTSYNEQFF. The complete variable domain, with remaining parts taken from reference TRBV2 and TRBJ2-1, reads EPEVTQTPSHQVTQMGQEVILRCVPISNHLYFYWYRQILGQKVEFLVSFYNNEISEKSEIFDDQFSVERPDGSNFTLKIRSTKLEDSAMYFCASRDTSYNEQFFGPGTRLTVL.

V usage is TRBV5-1 and J usage is TRBJ1-2; D perhaps matches TRBD1 (6 bases). The CDR3 spans 16 residues. Germline CDR1 is SGHRS and CDR2 is YFSETQ. V was clipped by 0 bases and J by 4 bases, with 16 bases between them. The CDR3 region has the DNA TGCGCCAGCAGCTTGGCCCCGTTCCAGGGGTTCTATGGCTACACCTTC. Amino acid sequence: CASSLAPFQGFYGYTF.

This sequence joins TRBV7-9 and TRBJ2-7; no firm D call. V dropped 5 bases and J dropped 4 bases, with 15 bases sitting between them. The V gene's germline CDR1 is SEHNR and CDR2 FQNEAQ (reference sequence). This CDR3 has 14 amino acids. The DNA of the CDR3 is TGTGCCAGCAGCCACCTGGCGGCGCCATACGAGCAGTACTTC. As protein: CASSHLAAPYEQYF.

The rearrangement joins TRBV7-9 to TRBJ2-7; tentatively, D is TRBD1 (5 bases). The germline V and J ends were trimmed by 5 bases and 7 bases, with 18 bases remaining between them. This CDR3 spans 14 amino acids. CDR1 and CDR2 (germline): SEHNR, FQNEAQ (reference sequence). The CDR3 bases are TGTGCCAGCAGCCCGACTCAGGGCGTGAGTGAGCAGTACTTC. It translates to CASSPTQGVSEQYF.

J is TRBJ2-1 and V is TRBV27; D is tentatively TRBD1 or TRBD2 (5 bases each). The CDR3 covers 15 residues. Germline V lookup: CDR1 MNHEY, CDR2 SMNVEV (reference sequence). The V end lost 8 bases, the J end lost 7 bases, and 21 bases lay between the germline ends. CDR3 DNA: TGTGCCAGCGCCTTTAAGGGGAGCACGGGGAATGAGCAGTTCTTC. Protein product: CASAFKGSTGNEQFF.

The chain is built from TRBV5-4 and TRBJ2-1; D not certain. CDR1 and CDR2 from the germline V gene are SGHNT and YYREEE (reference sequence). Trimming removed 0 bases at V and 5 bases at J, with 6 bases between. There are 13 residues in the CDR3. CDR3 amino acids: CASSLGMDNEQFF. The CDR3 region has the DNA TGTGCCAGCAGCTTGGGAATGGACAATGAGCAGTTCTTC.

The genes are TRBV6-1 and TRBJ2-5; unclear D gene. V was trimmed by 3 bases and J by 5 bases, leaving 7 bases between them. This CDR3 contains 12 residues. Germline CDR1 is MNHNS and CDR2 is SASEGT. In nucleotides, the CDR3 is TGTGCCAGCAGTGACGGAAGGGAGACCCAGTACTTC. Amino acids: CASSDGRETQYF.

This chain joins TRBV6-1 and TRBJ2-2; 7 bases map to TRBD2. CDR3 length: 15 amino acids. Trimming at V came to 4 bases and at J to 0 bases, leaving 2 bases not matched to a gene. Germline CDR1 MNHNS, CDR2 SASEGT. As DNA, the CDR3 is TGTGCCAGCAGTGGCAGCGGGGCGAACACCGGGGAGCTGTTTTTT. This codes for CASSGSGANTGELFF.

On this clone itself: One junction end does not reproduce the germline sequence, and a read error may be involved. The gene calls are TRBV6-1 and TRBJ2-7; D perhaps matches TRBD1 (6 bases). The CDR3 is 13 amino acids. From germline, CDR1 is MNHNS and CDR2 SASEGT. The CDR3 region is CAISLRGTYEQYF. CDR3 DNA sequence: TGTGCCATCAGTCTCAGGGGAACGTACGAGCAGTACTTC.